This TCR beta chain was recovered during a study of blood T cells in healthy people across ages. Study-wide points: From one million sequenced T cells, diversity estimates were lower bounds.

Germline V CDR1 and CDR2: MNHNY, SVGAGI (reference sequence). The CDR3 totals 16 residues. With V trimmed by 5 bases and J by 3 bases, 8 bases remained unmatched. A second PCR of 7 to 11 cycles used a sample-barcoded 5' primer and a J-beta primer mix. TCRdb re-called the 5' RACE reads through MiXCR, storing one row per CDR3 protein. The table includes about 780,000 distinct CDR3 sequences, approximately 67% detected once. Remarks on this clonotype: Its antigen is as yet unknown.

The V and J genes are TRBV6-6 and TRBJ1-2; 11 nucleotides match TRBD1. The sample taken for sequencing was blood. This clonotype originated in a young man in good health. CDR3 loop: CASSQTDRGLDYGYTF. CDR3 DNA: TGTGCCAGCAGTCAAACGGACAGGGGGCTAGACTATGGCTACACCTTC.